Shown below are 9 T cell receptor beta chains from a single sample sequenced in a study of CD8 T cells in Susac syndrome. RNA was extracted with the RNeasy kit, and a quantity of about 0.45 to 1 ug was reverse transcribed using random hexamers. One entry per CDR3 protein results from TCRdb running MiXCR on the immunoSEQ multiplex PCR reads. The top ten hold roughly 0.5% of the sample, which has 75,000 to 95,000 distinct CDR3 sequences, roughly 94% seen once. The sequenced sample was CD8+ T cells from PBMCs. These receptors were collected from a human donor with Susac syndrome.

This chain connects TRBV5-1 to TRBJ2-1; 12 positions match TRBD1. CDR3 length equals 14 residues. Germline assignment: CDR1 SGHRS and CDR2 YFSETQ. Losses at the gene ends were 9 bases for V and 4 bases for J; bases not matched to a gene: 5. The CDR3 bases are TGCGCCAACGTGGGACAGGGGGCGTACAATGAGCAGTTCTTC. This sequence encodes CANVGQGAYNEQFF.

The chain couples TRBV15 to TRBJ2-7; D gene unclear. This CDR3 spans 13 amino acids. Germline-derived CDR1 and CDR2 are LNHNV and YYDKDF (reference sequence). V was cut by 3 bases and J by 2 bases, with 8 bases left in between. CDR3 coding DNA: TGTGCCACCAGCAGCGGTCGGGCCTACGAGCAGTACTTC. Its translation: CATSSGRAYEQYF.

The CDR3 DNA reads TGCAGTGCTAGAGCCAGGGACGCGACCGCGGAGCAGTACTTC. Its protein is CSARARDATAEQYF. The V gene is TRBV20-1, the J gene TRBJ2-7; either TRBD1 or TRBD2 may supply D (5 bases each). The CDR3 is made up of 14 amino acids. Germline V gives CDR1 DFQATT, CDR2 SNEGSKA (reference sequence). V gave up 1 base and J gave up 7 bases, with 17 bases separating them.

The chain recombines TRBV5-4 with TRBJ2-6; 15 positions match TRBD2. Trimming took 0 bases from V and 4 from J; bases not matched to a gene: 11. The CDR3 spans 21 residues. Germline CDR1 and CDR2: SGHNT and YYREEE (reference sequence). CDR3 amino acids: CASSLVPGTSGRPLGANVLTF. CDR3 nucleotide sequence: TGTGCCAGCAGCTTGGTGCCCGGGACTAGCGGGAGGCCGCTGGGGGCCAACGTCCTGACTTTC.

The chain links TRBV20-1 to TRBJ2-5; 7 positions agree with TRBD2. Germline V gives CDR1 DFQATT, CDR2 SNEGSKA (reference sequence). The V segment lost 1 base and the J segment 2 bases; nucleotides outside the gene matches: 10. This CDR3 region has 16 residues. This CDR3 is CSARAMSGTVQETQYF. CDR3 in DNA: TGCAGTGCTAGAGCTATGAGCGGGACCGTTCAAGAGACCCAGTACTTC.

This sequence joins TRBV20-1 and TRBJ2-7; the D is unclear. Germline V CDR1 and CDR2: DFQATT, SNEGSKA (reference sequence). V was pared by 7 bases and J by 1 base, with 17 bases between. The CDR3 has 14 residues. Here the CDR3 reads CSGVRTSPSYEQYF. The CDR3 DNA sequence: TGCAGTGGAGTGAGGACCAGTCCTTCCTACGAGCAGTACTTC.

The J gene is TRBJ2-5, the V gene TRBV27; 11 bases map to TRBD2. V dropped 7 bases and J dropped 7; count of bases not matched to a gene: 11. Germline lookup yields CDR1 MNHEY and CDR2 SMNVEV (reference sequence). The CDR3 runs to 15 residues. As DNA, the CDR3 is TGTGCCAGCAAGTCGGGACTAGCGGCGGCCGGGACCCAGTACTTC. This sequence encodes CASKSGLAAAGTQYF.

DNA for the CDR3: TGTGCCAGCAGTTTCATTAGCGGGACTTGGAAGGAAAAACTGTTTTTT. This sequence encodes CASSFISGTWKEKLFF. The chain recombines TRBV28 with TRBJ1-4; D may be TRBD1 (5 bases). V dropped 3 bases and J dropped 8 bases, with 19 bases sitting between them. The CDR3 spans 16 residues. CDR1 and CDR2 (germline): MDHEN, SYDVKM.

The chain is built from TRBV20-1 and TRBJ1-5; no clear D. From germline, CDR1 is DFQATT and CDR2 SNEGSKA (reference sequence). CDR3 size: 15 residues. Trimming removed 1 base from V and 0 bases from J, with 10 bases in between. CDR3: CSARVPQFSNQPQHF. The CDR3 nucleotides read TGCAGTGCTAGAGTCCCACAGTTTAGCAATCAGCCCCAGCATTTT.